The clone carrying this T cell receptor beta chain turned up a few times. The antigen is not known. The germline V gene encodes CDR1 MDHEN and CDR2 SYDVKM. The CDR3 has 17 residues. V lost 2 bases to trimming and J lost 0 bases, with 15 bases between them. The data are from a study of identical twins. With template switching, a universal primer site was added, and the cDNA carried unique molecular identifiers. TCRdb itself ran the 5' RACE reads through MiXCR, one entry per CDR3 protein. The data show some 1,600,000 distinct CDR3 sequences, 32% seen once. Study-level points and caveats: The abundant beta clonotypes from cord blood had fewer insertions, and memory repertoires had none of this.

This clonotype was obtained from a newborn girl in good health. The chain uses TRBV28 and TRBJ2-3, with D possibly matching TRBD2 (5 bases). Material for sequencing was cord blood. The CDR3 sequence is CASSLRSVGGSTDTQYF. The CDR3 DNA reads as TGTGCCAGCAGTTTAAGGAGTGTGGGCGGGAGCACAGATACGCAGTATTTT.